This T cell receptor (beta chain) comes out of a study of T cell responses to AZD1222 COVID-19 vaccine. Study at large: Doses given second, at about 4 or about 12 weeks, were pooled.

V gave up 4 bases and J gave up 4 bases, with 17 bases separating them. This CDR3 region has 15 residues. Germline CDR1 reads SGHNT; CDR2 reads YYREEE (reference sequence). The table came from immunoSEQ multiplex PCR; TCRdb's copy has only in-frame clones and leaves some out. Among under 150,000 clones listed, about 93% were seen once. Study outcomes and limitations: Vaccination with two AZD1222 doses was followed by a rise in Spike-specific TCR breadth and depth. White British donors predominated, females outnumbered males, and clonal diversity was possibly underestimated. Nearly half of unique spike-specific TCRs reportedly avoided B.1.351 and B.1.1.7 mutated regions.

This clone has just a few counts. No antigen is known for it. The J gene is TRBJ1-1, the V gene TRBV5-4; D possibly corresponds to TRBD1 (6 bases). This TCR derives from an adult in good health. This specimen was peripheral blood, taken on day 0 of AZD1222 vaccination. The CDR3 DNA follows: TGTGCCAGCAGCAAACAACAGGGTTCGGGCACTGAAGCTTTCTTT. Protein: CASSKQQGSGTEAFF.